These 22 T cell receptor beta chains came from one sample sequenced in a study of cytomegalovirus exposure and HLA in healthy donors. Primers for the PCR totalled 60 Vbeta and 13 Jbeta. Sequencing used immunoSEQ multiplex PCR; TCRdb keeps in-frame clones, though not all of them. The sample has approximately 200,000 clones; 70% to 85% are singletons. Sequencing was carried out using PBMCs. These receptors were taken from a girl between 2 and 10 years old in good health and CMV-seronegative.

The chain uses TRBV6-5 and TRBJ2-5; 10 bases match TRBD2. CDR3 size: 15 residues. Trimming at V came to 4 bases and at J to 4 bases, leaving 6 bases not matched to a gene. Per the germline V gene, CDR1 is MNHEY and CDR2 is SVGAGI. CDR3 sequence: CASSLEASGGETQYF. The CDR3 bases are TGTGCCAGCAGTTTAGAGGCTAGCGGGGGAGAGACCCAGTACTTC.

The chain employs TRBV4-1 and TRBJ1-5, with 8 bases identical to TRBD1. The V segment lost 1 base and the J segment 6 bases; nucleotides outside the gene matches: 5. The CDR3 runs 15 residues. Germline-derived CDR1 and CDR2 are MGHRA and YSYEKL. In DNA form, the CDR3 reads TGCGCCAGCAGCCAAGGGACAGGGACAGCTCAGCCCCAGCATTTT. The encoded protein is CASSQGTGTAQPQHF.

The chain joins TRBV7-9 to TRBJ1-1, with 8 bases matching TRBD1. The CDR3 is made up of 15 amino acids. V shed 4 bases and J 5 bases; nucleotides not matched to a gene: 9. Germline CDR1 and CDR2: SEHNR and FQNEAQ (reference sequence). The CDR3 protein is CASSSRQGAQTEAFF. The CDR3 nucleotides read TGTGCCAGCAGCTCGAGGCAGGGGGCGCAGACTGAAGCTTTCTTT. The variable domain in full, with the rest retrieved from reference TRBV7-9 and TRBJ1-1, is DTGVSQNPRHKITKRGQNVTFRCDPISEHNRLYWYRQTLGQGPEFLTYFQNEAQLEKSRLLSDRFSAERPKGSFSTLEIQRTEQGDSAMYLCASSSRQGAQTEAFFGQGTRLTVV.

CDR3 sequence: CASSERTHGYTF. CDR3 DNA sequence: TGTGCCAGCAGTGAAAGGACTCATGGCTACACCTTC. The rearrangement uses TRBV6-1 and TRBJ1-2, with no clear D. Trimming pared 2 bases from V and 6 bases from J, leaving 7 bases between. Germline values: CDR1 MNHNS, CDR2 SASEGT. The CDR3 length is 12 residues.

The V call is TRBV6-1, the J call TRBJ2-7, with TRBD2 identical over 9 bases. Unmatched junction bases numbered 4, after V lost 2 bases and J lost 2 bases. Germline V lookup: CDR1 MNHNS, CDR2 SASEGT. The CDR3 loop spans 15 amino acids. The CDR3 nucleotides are TGTGCCAGCAGTGAACCGGGACTAGCTCCCTACGAGCAGTACTTC. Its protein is CASSEPGLAPYEQYF.

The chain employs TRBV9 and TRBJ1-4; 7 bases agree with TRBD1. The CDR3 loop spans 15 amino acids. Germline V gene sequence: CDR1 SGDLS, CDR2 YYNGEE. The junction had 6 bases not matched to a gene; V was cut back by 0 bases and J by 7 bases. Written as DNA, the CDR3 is TGTGCCAGCAGCGTAGAGACAGGGCTGGGTGAAAAACTGTTTTTT. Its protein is CASSVETGLGEKLFF.

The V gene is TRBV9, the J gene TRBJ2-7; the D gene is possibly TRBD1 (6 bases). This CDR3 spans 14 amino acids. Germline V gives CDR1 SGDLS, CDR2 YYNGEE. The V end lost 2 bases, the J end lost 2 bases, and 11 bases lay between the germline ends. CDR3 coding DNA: TGTGCCAGCAGCGTCCGGGACACCCCCTACGAGCAGTACTTC. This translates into CASSVRDTPYEQYF.

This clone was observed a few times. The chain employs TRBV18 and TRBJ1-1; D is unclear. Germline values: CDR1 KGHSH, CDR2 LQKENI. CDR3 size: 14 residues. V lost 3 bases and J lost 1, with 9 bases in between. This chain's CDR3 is CASSPSGENTEAFF. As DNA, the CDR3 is TGTGCCAGCTCACCCTCCGGGGAGAACACTGAAGCTTTCTTT.

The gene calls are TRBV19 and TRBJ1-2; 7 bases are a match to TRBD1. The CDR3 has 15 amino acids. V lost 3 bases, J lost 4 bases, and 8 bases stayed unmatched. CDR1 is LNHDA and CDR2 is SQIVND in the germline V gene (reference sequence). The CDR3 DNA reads TGTGCCAGTAGTATGGGAACAGGGGCTCTCTATGGCTACACCTTC. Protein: CASSMGTGALYGYTF.

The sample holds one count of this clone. CDR3 nucleotide sequence: TGTGCCAGCAGCCGGCCCCCGACTAGCAACACCGGGGAGCTGTTTTTT. Residues: CASSRPPTSNTGELFF. V and J are TRBV11-2 and TRBJ2-2, with 7 bases identical to TRBD2. Germline CDR1 is SGHAT and CDR2 is FQNNGV. The CDR3 is made up of 16 amino acids. V shed 5 bases, J shed 2 bases, and the junction held 8 bases outside the gene matches.

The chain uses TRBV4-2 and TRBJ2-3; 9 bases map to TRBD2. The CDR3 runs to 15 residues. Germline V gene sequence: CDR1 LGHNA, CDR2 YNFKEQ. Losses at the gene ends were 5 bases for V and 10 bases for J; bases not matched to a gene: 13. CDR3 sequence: CASSSLREGFPAQYF. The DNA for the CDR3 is TGTGCCAGCAGCTCCCTGCGGGAGGGCTTTCCAGCGCAGTATTTT.

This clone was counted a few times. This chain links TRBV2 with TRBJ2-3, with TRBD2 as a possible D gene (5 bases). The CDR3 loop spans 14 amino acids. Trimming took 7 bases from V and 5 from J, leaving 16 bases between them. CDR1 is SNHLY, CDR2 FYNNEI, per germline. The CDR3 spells CASKSDLAGDTQYF. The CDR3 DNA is TGTGCCAGCAAGTCCGATCTCGCGGGAGATACGCAGTATTTT.

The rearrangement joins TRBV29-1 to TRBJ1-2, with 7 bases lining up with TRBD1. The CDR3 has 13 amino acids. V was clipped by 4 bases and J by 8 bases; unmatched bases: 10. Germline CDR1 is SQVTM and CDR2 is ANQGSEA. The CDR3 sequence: CSVVVTGSDGYTF. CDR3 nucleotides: TGCAGCGTTGTGGTGACAGGGAGCGACGGCTACACCTTC.

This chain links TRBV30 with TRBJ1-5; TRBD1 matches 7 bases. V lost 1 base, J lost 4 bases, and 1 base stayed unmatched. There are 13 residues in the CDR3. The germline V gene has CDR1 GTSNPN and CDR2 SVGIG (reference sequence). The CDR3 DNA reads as TGTGCCTGGAGTGGGGACAGAAATCAGCCCCAGCATTTT. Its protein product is CAWSGDRNQPQHF.

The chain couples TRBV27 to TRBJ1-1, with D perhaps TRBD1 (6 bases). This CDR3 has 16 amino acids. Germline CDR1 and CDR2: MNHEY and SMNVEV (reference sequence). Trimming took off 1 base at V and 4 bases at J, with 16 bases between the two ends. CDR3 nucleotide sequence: TGTGCCAGCAGTTTATTGGCTACAGGGAGAGGCACTGAAGCTTTCTTT. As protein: CASSLLATGRGTEAFF.

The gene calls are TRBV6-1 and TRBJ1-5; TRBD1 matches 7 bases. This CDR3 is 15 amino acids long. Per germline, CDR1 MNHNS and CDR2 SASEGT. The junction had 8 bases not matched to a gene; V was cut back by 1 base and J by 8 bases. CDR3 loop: CASSEGTGPLKPQHF. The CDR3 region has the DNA TGTGCCAGCAGTGAAGGGACAGGACCTCTTAAGCCCCAGCATTTT.

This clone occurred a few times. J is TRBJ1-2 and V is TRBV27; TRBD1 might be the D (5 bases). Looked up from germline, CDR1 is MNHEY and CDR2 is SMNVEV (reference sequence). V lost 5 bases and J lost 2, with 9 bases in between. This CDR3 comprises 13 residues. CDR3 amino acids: CASSPTVNYGYTF. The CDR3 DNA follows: TGTGCCAGCAGTCCGACAGTAAACTATGGCTACACCTTC.

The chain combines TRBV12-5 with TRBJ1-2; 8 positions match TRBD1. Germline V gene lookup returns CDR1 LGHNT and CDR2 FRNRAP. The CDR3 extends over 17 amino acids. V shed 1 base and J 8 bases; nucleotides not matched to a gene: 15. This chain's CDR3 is CASGLAPITGTGHGYTF. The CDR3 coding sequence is TGTGCTAGTGGTTTGGCCCCAATCACCGGGACAGGACACGGCTACACCTTC.

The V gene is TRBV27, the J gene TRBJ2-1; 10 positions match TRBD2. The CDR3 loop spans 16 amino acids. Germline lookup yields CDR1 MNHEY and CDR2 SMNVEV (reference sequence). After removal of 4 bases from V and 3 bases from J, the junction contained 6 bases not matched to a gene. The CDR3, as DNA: TGTGCCAGCAGTTCCTCTACTAGCGGGAACTACAATGAGCAGTTCTTC. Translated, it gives CASSSSTSGNYNEQFF.

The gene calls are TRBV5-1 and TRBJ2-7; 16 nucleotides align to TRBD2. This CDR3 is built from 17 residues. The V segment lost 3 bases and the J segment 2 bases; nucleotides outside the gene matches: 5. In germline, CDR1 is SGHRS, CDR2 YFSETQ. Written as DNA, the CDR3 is TGCGCCAGCAGCTACTCCGGGACTAGCGGGGGGGCCTACGAGCAGTACTTC. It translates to CASSYSGTSGGAYEQYF.

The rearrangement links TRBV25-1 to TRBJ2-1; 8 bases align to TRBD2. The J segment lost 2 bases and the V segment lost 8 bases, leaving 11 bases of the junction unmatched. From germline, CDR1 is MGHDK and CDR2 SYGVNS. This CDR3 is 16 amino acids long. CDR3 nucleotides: TGTGCCAGCGGGAGCCCTAGCGGGTATACCTACAATGAGCAGTTCTTC. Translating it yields CASGSPSGYTYNEQFF.

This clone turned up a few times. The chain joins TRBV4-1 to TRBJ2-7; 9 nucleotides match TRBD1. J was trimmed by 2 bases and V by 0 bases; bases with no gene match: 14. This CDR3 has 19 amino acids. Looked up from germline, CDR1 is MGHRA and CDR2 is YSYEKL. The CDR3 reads CASSQDQSRGQGITYEQYF. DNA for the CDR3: TGCGCCAGCAGCCAAGATCAATCACGGGGACAGGGAATCACCTACGAGCAGTACTTC.